This TCR beta chain was documented in a study of PD-1 blockade in classical Hodgkin lymphoma. Only in-frame clones appear in the TCRdb table, and some are missing; sequencing was by immunoSEQ multiplex PCR. The table lists approximately 96,000 clones, about 92% of them singletons. Trimming took 11 bases from V and 0 from J; bases not matched to a gene: 4. From germline, CDR1 is ENHRY and CDR2 SYGVKD. The CDR3 consists of 12 residues. The time point was: cycle 4 day 1 (C4D1), after less than 7 weeks of nivolumab. Relapse after autologous stem cell transplantation occurred in every patient, and brentuximab vedotin exposure varied.

The specimen was peripheral blood mononuclear cells (PBMCs), collected before the fourth cycle of nivolumab. The V and J genes are TRBV10-3 and TRBJ2-7, with TRBD1 matching over 7 bases. The receptor comes from a human donor with classical Hodgkin lymphoma. The CDR3 sequence: CAVRDSSYEQYF. Here the CDR3 DNA reads TGTGCCGTCCGGGACAGCTCCTACGAGCAGTACTTC.